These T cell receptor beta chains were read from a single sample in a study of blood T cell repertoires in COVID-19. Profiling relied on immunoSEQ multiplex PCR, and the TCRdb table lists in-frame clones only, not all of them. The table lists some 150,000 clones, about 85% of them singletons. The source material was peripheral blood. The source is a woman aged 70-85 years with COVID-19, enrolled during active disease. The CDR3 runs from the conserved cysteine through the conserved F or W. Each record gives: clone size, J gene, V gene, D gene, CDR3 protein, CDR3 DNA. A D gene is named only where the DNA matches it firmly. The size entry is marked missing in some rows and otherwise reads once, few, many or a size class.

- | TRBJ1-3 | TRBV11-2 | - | CASSLGGLVGNTIYF | TGTGCCAGCAGCTTAGGCGGCTTGGTGGGAAACACCATATATTTT
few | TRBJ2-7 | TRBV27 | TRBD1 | CASSSDRASAQYF | TGTGCCAGCAGTTCGGACAGGGCAAGTGCGCAGTACTTC
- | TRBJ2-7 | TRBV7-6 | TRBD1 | CASSRGGQGVDEQYF | TGTGCCAGCAGCCGGGGGGGACAGGGGGTGGACGAGCAGTACTTC
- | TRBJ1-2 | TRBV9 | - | CASSVEGGAGAFGYTF | TGTGCCAGCAGCGTAGAGGGAGGGGCAGGGGCTTTCGGCTACACCTTC
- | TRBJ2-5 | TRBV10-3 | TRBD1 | CAIRENRGFRETQYF | TGTGCCATCAGGGAAAACAGGGGATTCCGAGAGACCCAGTACTTC
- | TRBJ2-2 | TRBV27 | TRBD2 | CASSLSWSSGGLNTGELFF | TGTGCCAGCAGTTTATCTTGGAGTAGCGGGGGGCTGAACACCGGGGAGCTGTTTTTT
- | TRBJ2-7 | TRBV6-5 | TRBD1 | CASRTGTGHEQYF | TGTGCCAGCAGAACCGGGACAGGGCACGAGCAGTACTTC
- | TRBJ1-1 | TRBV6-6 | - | CASSYSPGVNTEAFF | TGTGCCAGCAGTTACTCTCCAGGGGTAAACACTGAAGCTTTCTTT
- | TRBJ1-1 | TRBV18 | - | CASSPPGAGAGTEAFF | TGTGCCAGCTCACCACCGGGGGCAGGGGCGGGCACTGAAGCTTTCTTT
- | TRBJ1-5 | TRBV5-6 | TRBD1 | CASSLVGTENQPQHF | TGTGCCAGCAGCTTGGTCGGGACAGAGAATCAGCCCCAGCATTTT
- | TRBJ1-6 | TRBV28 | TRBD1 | CASGQEANSPLHF | TGTGCCAGCGGACAGGAGGCTAATTCACCCCTCCACTTT
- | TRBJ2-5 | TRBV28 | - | CASSFGRQETQYF | TGTGCCAGCAGTTTTGGGAGACAAGAGACCCAGTACTTC
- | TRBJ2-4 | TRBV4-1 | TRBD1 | CASSLGQGGGKNIQYF | TGCGCCAGCAGCCTCGGACAGGGGGGGGGCAAAAACATTCAGTACTTC
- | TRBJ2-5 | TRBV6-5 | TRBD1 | CASSPGDREQETQYF | TGTGCCAGCAGTCCCGGGGACAGAGAACAAGAGACCCAGTACTTC
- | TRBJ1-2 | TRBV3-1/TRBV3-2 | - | CASSQVYGGAGSYGYTF | TGTGCCAGCAGCCAAGTCTACGGCGGGGCAGGGTCTTATGGCTACACCTTC
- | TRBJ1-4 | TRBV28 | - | CASRPRTLDSTNEKLFF | TGTGCCAGCAGACCAAGGACACTCGATTCAACTAATGAAAAACTGTTTTTT
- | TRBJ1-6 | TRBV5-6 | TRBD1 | CASSRGTGDSPLHF | TGTGCCAGCAGCCGGGGGACAGGGGATTCACCCCTCCACTTT
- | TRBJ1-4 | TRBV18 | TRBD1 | CASSQGQGSRANEKLFF | TGTGCCAGCTCACAGGGACAGGGGAGCCGGGCTAATGAAAAACTGTTTTTT
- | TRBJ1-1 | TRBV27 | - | CASSAETGNTEAFF | TGTGCCAGCAGTGCCGAGACAGGGAACACTGAAGCTTTCTTT
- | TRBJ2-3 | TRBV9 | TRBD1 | CASSVQGAGGGTDTQYF | TGTGCCAGCAGCGTCCAGGGGGCAGGGGGCGGCACAGATACGCAGTATTTT
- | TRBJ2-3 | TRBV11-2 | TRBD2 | CASSLTSGLTRADTQYF | TGTGCCAGCAGCTTGACTAGCGGCCTAACAAGGGCAGATACGCAGTATTTT
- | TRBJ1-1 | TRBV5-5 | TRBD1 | CASSPGGTGRTEAFF | TGTGCCAGCAGCCCGGGGGGGACAGGGAGGACTGAAGCTTTCTTT
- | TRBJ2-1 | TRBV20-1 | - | CSASRGPKYNEQFF | TGCAGTGCTAGTAGGGGTCCAAAATACAATGAGCAGTTCTTC
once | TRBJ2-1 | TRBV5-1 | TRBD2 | CASSPEGRGAFGNEQFF | TGCGCCAGCAGCCCGGAGGGGCGGGGGGCGTTTGGGAATGAGCAGTTCTTC
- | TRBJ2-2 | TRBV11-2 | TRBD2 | CASSFTSGGANTGELFF | TGTGCCAGCAGCTTCACGAGCGGGGGGGCGAACACCGGGGAGCTGTTTTTT
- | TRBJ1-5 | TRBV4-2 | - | CASSQLPGGSNQPQHF | TGTGCCAGCAGCCAACTTCCCGGAGGGAGCAATCAGCCCCAGCATTTT
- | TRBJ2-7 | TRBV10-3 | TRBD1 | CATETGGSWYEQYF | TGTGCCACCGAAACAGGGGGGAGTTGGTACGAGCAGTACTTC
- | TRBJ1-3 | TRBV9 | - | CASSVSGRGSVGNTIYF | TGTGCCAGCAGCGTGTCGGGGAGAGGGTCGGTAGGAAACACCATATATTTT
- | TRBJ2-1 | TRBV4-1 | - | CASSQDERASYNEQFF | TGCGCCAGCAGCCAAGACGAGAGGGCCTCCTACAATGAGCAGTTCTTC
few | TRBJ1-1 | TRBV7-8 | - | CASSLGTGYTEAFF | TGTGCCAGCAGCTTAGGTACGGGGTACACTGAAGCTTTCTTT
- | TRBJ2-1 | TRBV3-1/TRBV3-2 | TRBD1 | CASSPGQALSSYNEQFF | TGTGCCAGCAGCCCTGGACAGGCCCTAAGCTCCTACAATGAGCAGTTCTTC
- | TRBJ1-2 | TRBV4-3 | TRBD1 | CASSQDRQGRYGYTF | TGCGCCAGCAGCCAAGATCGACAGGGACGATATGGCTACACCTTC
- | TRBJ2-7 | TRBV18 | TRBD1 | CASSLSTGAHEQYF | TGTGCCAGCTCCCTTTCGACAGGGGCACACGAGCAGTACTTC
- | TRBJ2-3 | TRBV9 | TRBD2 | CASSVESGGADTQYF | TGTGCCAGCAGCGTAGAGAGCGGGGGGGCAGATACGCAGTATTTT
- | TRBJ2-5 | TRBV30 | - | CAWSVGGGVLETQYF | TGTGCCTGGAGTGTAGGTGGGGGCGTTCTTGAGACCCAGTACTTC
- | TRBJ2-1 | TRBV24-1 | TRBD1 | CATSDPGQGGSEQFF | TGTGCCACCAGTGACCCGGGACAGGGGGGTTCTGAGCAGTTCTTC
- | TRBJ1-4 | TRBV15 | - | CATSPGGTNEKLFF | TGTGCCACCAGCCCGGGGGGAACTAATGAAAAACTGTTTTTT
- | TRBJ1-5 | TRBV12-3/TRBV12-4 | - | CASSLTQEQPQHF | TGTGCCAGCAGCCTTACTCAAGAGCAGCCCCAGCATTTT
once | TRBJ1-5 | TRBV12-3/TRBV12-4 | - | CASSSDQPQHF | TGTGCCAGCAGTTCCGATCAGCCCCAGCATTTT
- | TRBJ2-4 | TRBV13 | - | CASSVAGIQYF | TGTGCCAGCAGCGTCGCGGGGATTCAGTACTTC
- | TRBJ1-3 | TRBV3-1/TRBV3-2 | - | CASSQGFRAGNYGNTIYF | TGTGCCAGCAGCCAAGGTTTCAGGGCGGGGAACTATGGAAACACCATATATTTT
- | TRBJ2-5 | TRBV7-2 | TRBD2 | CASRRGSGGGETQYF | TGTGCCAGCAGGCGAGGGAGCGGGGGGGGTGAGACCCAGTACTTC
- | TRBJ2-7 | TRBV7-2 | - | CASSLDLSEQYF | TGTGCCAGCAGCTTAGATCTAAGCGAGCAGTACTTC
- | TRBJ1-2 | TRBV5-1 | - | CASSLARVRDGYTF | TGCGCCAGCAGCTTGGCCAGGGTACGGGATGGCTACACCTTC
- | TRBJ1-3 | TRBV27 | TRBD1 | CASSPRTGGNTIYF | TGTGCCAGCAGTCCTCGGACAGGGGGAAACACCATATATTTT